This TCR beta chain originates from a study of CD8 T cells in ankylosing spondylitis (dated by TCRdb to about 2017). Looking at the study overall: T cell receptor beta repertoires were profiled in healthy donors and ankylosing spondylitis patients so that disease-linked TCR variants could be found. Samples of peripheral blood were taken, and for ankylosing spondylitis patients, synovial fluid was collected as well. The full study cohort was made up of about two dozen ankylosing spondylitis patients and about a hundred healthy donors. On the study overall, not on this receptor specifically: The disease-linked clones were reported as significantly enriched in matched synovial fluid samples from ankylosing spondylitis patients. Some motif variants had previously been reported in the synovial fluid and blood of reactive arthritis patients, which suggests shared mechanisms of disease initiation. In peripheral blood, the disease-linked clones were found at relatively low frequencies and had a CD8+ phenotype. A TCR beta motif made up of several highly homologous amino acid variants appeared to be characteristic of blood from ankylosing spondylitis patients.

Concerning this clonotype itself: This receptor's antigen is unknown. No base quality information exists; no much larger clone differs at one position.

CDR1 and CDR2 are drawn from the germline V gene (reference sequence): LNHNV, YYDKDF. A distance of 13 bases separates the germline ends of V and J, which lose 4 bases and 0 bases respectively. The CDR3, from cysteine to phenylalanine, totals 16 residues. Only CDR3 DNA remains: 48 bases, in frame from the first base. Data came from an Illumina HiSeq 2500. Quantitative 5'-RACE with molecular barcodes was used to prepare TCR beta libraries. As for how the authors treated the data: To identify disease-linked TCR variants, a new computational method was used, one built on a probabilistic model of VDJ rearrangement. Using fastp trimming at Q25 and MiXCR clonotype assembly, TCRdb reanalyzed the public sequencing data and kept in-frame beta chains. Here each entry gathers all rows of one CDR3 protein and keeps the most common genes and DNA. The authors' filters were not applied to this entry. Here the sample has 250,000 to 400,000 distinct CDR3 sequences; approximately 10% occur a single time. Roughly 9.5% of the sample lies in the top ten.

Sequenced: blood, either unsorted or a sorted T cell fraction (not recorded which). The sequence links TRBV15 to TRBJ1-3; TRBD1 is a weak D gene call, 5 bases matching. The TCR sequence derives from a female donor with ankylosing spondylitis or in good health (not recorded which). The DNA reads as follows: TGTGCCACCAGCAATGACAGATCCTTCTCTGGAAACACCATATATTTT. Its translation is CATSNDRSFSGNTIYF.